This TCR beta chain was sequenced for a study of T cell repertoires in cytomegalovirus infection. TCRdb re-derived calls from the reads in MiXCR, one entry per CDR3 protein. The sample consists of 630,000 or so distinct CDR3 sequences, more than 20% of them appearing once. In its sample, this clonotype was seen many times. Trimming cost V 5 bases and J 4 bases; bases outside gene matches: 13. This CDR3 contains 16 residues. From germline, CDR1 is SGHVS and CDR2 FQNEAQ. Sequencing input: CD8+ T cells from PBMCs. This clonotype was sampled from a human donor in good health (CMV status not recorded). Some clones in this sample may be carry-over from other donors' samples. The chain couples TRBV7-8 to TRBJ2-7; 8 nucleotides align to TRBD1. Here the CDR3 reads CASSLLWPDRGYEQYF. The CDR3 DNA sequence: TGTGCCAGCAGCCTACTTTGGCCCGACAGGGGTTACGAGCAGTACTTC.